The rows below give T cell receptor beta chains drawn from one sample of a study of blood T cell repertoires in COVID-19. Method: immunoSEQ multiplex PCR; TCRdb's copy keeps in-frame clones and lacks some. The repertoire holds 250,000 to 350,000 clones, with approximately 86% as singletons. Sample: peripheral blood. The origin of the receptors is a human donor with COVID-19, enrolled during active disease. The donor label of this sample is uncertain. CDR3s include the opening cysteine and the closing phenylalanine or tryptophan. D genes are given only for firm matches. Some rows have no size entry. The others give once, few or many, or a class for an expanded clone.

cdr3_aa: CASSLGAGRDTQYF
cdr3_nt: TGCGCCAGCAGCTTGGGAGCGGGGAGGGATACGCAGTATTTT
v_call: TRBV5-1
d_call: TRBD2
cdr3_length: 14
j_call: TRBJ2-3
clone_size: -

cdr3_aa: CASSSTGLAGRTDTQYF
cdr3_nt: TGTGCCAGCAGCTCCACGGGACTAGCGGGACGCACAGATACGCAGTATTTT
v_call: TRBV5-4
d_call: TRBD2
cdr3_length: 17
j_call: TRBJ2-3
clone_size: few

cdr3_aa: CASSIHRGFSYEQYF
cdr3_nt: TGTGCCAGTAGTATACACAGGGGGTTCTCCTACGAGCAGTACTTC
v_call: TRBV19
d_call: TRBD1
cdr3_length: 15
j_call: TRBJ2-7
clone_size: -

cdr3_aa: CASSAQGEWYTEAFF
cdr3_nt: TGTGCCAGCAGCGCCCAGGGGGAGTGGTACACTGAAGCTTTCTTT
v_call: TRBV6-5
d_call: TRBD1
cdr3_length: 15
j_call: TRBJ1-1
clone_size: -

cdr3_aa: CASSLSGLQGGETQYF
cdr3_nt: TGTGCCAGCAGTTTATCGGGATTACAGGGGGGGGAGACCCAGTACTTC
v_call: TRBV27
d_call: -
cdr3_length: 16
j_call: TRBJ2-5
clone_size: -

cdr3_aa: CASSSSAGPGNSPLHF
cdr3_nt: TGTGCCAGCAGTTCCTCTGCGGGTCCCGGAAATTCACCCCTCCACTTT
v_call: TRBV28
d_call: -
cdr3_length: 16
j_call: TRBJ1-6
clone_size: -

cdr3_aa: CATTAGGTDTQYF
cdr3_nt: TGTGCCACCACAGCGGGAGGAACAGATACGCAGTATTTT
v_call: TRBV24-1
d_call: TRBD2
cdr3_length: 13
j_call: TRBJ2-3
clone_size: -

cdr3_aa: CASSVGQGAFEKLFF
cdr3_nt: TGTGCCAGCAGCGTAGGACAGGGGGCTTTTGAAAAACTGTTTTTT
v_call: TRBV9
d_call: TRBD1
cdr3_length: 15
j_call: TRBJ1-4
clone_size: -

cdr3_aa: CASSYTKTGGAEKLFF
cdr3_nt: TGTGCCAGCAGTTACACAAAGACAGGGGGCGCAGAAAAACTGTTTTTT
v_call: TRBV6-5
d_call: TRBD1
cdr3_length: 16
j_call: TRBJ1-4
clone_size: -

cdr3_aa: CASSLDSGSYNEQFF
cdr3_nt: TGCGCCAGCAGCTTGGACAGCGGCTCCTACAATGAGCAGTTCTTC
v_call: TRBV5-1
d_call: -
cdr3_length: 15
j_call: TRBJ2-1
clone_size: -

cdr3_aa: CASSWGTSGSNEQFF
cdr3_nt: TGTGCCAGCAGCTGGGGGACTAGCGGGAGTAATGAGCAGTTCTTC
v_call: TRBV5-5
d_call: TRBD2
cdr3_length: 15
j_call: TRBJ2-1
clone_size: once

cdr3_aa: CASSPDDRAPGTIYF
cdr3_nt: TGCGCCAGCAGCCCGGATGACAGGGCGCCAGGCACCATATATTTT
v_call: TRBV5-1
d_call: TRBD1
cdr3_length: 15
j_call: TRBJ1-3
clone_size: -

cdr3_aa: CAISESTGGTGIYGYTF
cdr3_nt: TGTGCCATCAGTGAGTCGACGGGCGGGACAGGGATATATGGCTACACCTTC
v_call: TRBV10-3
d_call: TRBD1
cdr3_length: 17
j_call: TRBJ1-2
clone_size: -

cdr3_aa: CASSPGQGFNIQYF
cdr3_nt: TGTGCCAGCAGCCCGGGACAGGGGTTCAACATTCAGTACTTC
v_call: TRBV5-4
d_call: TRBD1
cdr3_length: 14
j_call: TRBJ2-4
clone_size: -

cdr3_aa: CASSLVRDHPGGYTF
cdr3_nt: TGTGCCAGCAGCTTAGTCAGGGATCATCCCGGTGGCTACACCTTC
v_call: TRBV7-9
d_call: -
cdr3_length: 15
j_call: TRBJ1-2
clone_size: -

cdr3_aa: CASSYGGTATGNTIYF
cdr3_nt: TGTGCCAGTAGTTATGGAGGGACAGCGACTGGAAACACCATATATTTT
v_call: TRBV19
d_call: TRBD1
cdr3_length: 16
j_call: TRBJ1-3
clone_size: once

cdr3_aa: CASSLAGAGERYYGYTF
cdr3_nt: TGTGCCAGCAGCTTAGCAGGGGCAGGGGAGAGATACTATGGCTACACCTTC
v_call: TRBV7-9
d_call: -
cdr3_length: 17
j_call: TRBJ1-2
clone_size: -

cdr3_aa: CASSPPVGQAEAFF
cdr3_nt: TGTGCCAGCTCACCACCGGTGGGACAGGCTGAAGCTTTCTTT
v_call: TRBV18
d_call: TRBD1
cdr3_length: 14
j_call: TRBJ1-1
clone_size: -

cdr3_aa: CASSLGGGTAYGYTF
cdr3_nt: TGTGCCAGCAGTTTAGGCGGAGGGACAGCGTATGGCTACACCTTC
v_call: TRBV28
d_call: TRBD1
cdr3_length: 15
j_call: TRBJ1-2
clone_size: -

cdr3_aa: CASSVTPGWNEKLFF
cdr3_nt: TGCGCCAGCAGCGTAACCCCAGGGTGGAATGAAAAACTGTTTTTT
v_call: TRBV5-1
d_call: -
cdr3_length: 15
j_call: TRBJ1-4
clone_size: -

cdr3_aa: CASSRAQGSGYTF
cdr3_nt: TGTGCCAGCAGCCGCGCCCAAGGGAGTGGCTACACCTTC
v_call: TRBV28
d_call: -
cdr3_length: 13
j_call: TRBJ1-2
clone_size: once

cdr3_aa: CASSYRDSSYGYTF
cdr3_nt: TGTGCCAGCAGTTACAGGGACAGCAGCTATGGCTACACCTTC
v_call: TRBV6-5
d_call: TRBD1
cdr3_length: 14
j_call: TRBJ1-2
clone_size: -

cdr3_aa: CASSLFPGGGGYTF
cdr3_nt: TGTGCCAGCAGTTTATTCCCAGGCGGAGGAGGCTACACCTTC
v_call: TRBV28
d_call: -
cdr3_length: 14
j_call: TRBJ1-2
clone_size: -

cdr3_aa: CASQGTNLNQPQHF
cdr3_nt: TGTGCCAGTCAGGGAACCAACCTCAATCAGCCCCAGCATTTT
v_call: TRBV7-9
d_call: -
cdr3_length: 14
j_call: TRBJ1-5
clone_size: -